These 15 T cell receptor beta chains were all obtained from the same sample, sequenced in a study of T cell responses to AZD1222 COVID-19 vaccine. Profiled with immunoSEQ multiplex PCR; TCRdb holds only in-frame clones, not every one. The data show around 140,000 clones, 70% to 90% seen once. The specimen was peripheral blood, collected on day 0 of AZD1222 vaccination. The receptors shown here come from an adult in good health.

V gene TRBV28 combines with J gene TRBJ2-1, with D uncertain. CDR3 length equals 13 residues. V dropped 7 bases and J dropped 6 bases, with 13 bases sitting between them. Germline V lookup: CDR1 MDHEN, CDR2 SYDVKM. The CDR3 region is CASTPQVPNEQFF. DNA for the CDR3: TGTGCCAGCACGCCGCAGGTACCCAATGAGCAGTTCTTC.

This clone was seen a single time. The genes are TRBV19 and TRBJ1-5; the D is unclear. Trimming left V 4 bases short and J 0 bases short, with 10 bases between. Germline values: CDR1 LNHDA, CDR2 SQIVND (reference sequence). The CDR3 loop spans 15 amino acids. Here the CDR3 reads CASSTSRGSNQPQHF. CDR3 DNA sequence: TGTGCCAGTAGTACCTCACGGGGTAGCAATCAGCCCCAGCATTTT.

This clone was counted a single time. V and J are TRBV13 and TRBJ2-7, with 8 nucleotides matching TRBD1. V trimming: 5 bases; J trimming: 0 bases; junction bases outside the gene matches: 9. Germline-derived CDR1 and CDR2 are PRHDT and FYEKMQ (reference sequence). The CDR3 runs to 16 residues. The CDR3 nucleotides read TGTGCCAGCAGCCCCAGACAGGGGATAAGCTCCTACGAGCAGTACTTC. It is translated as CASSPRQGISSYEQYF.

V usage is TRBV28 and J usage is TRBJ2-7; D is possibly TRBD1 (5 bases). There are 14 residues in the CDR3. Germline V gives CDR1 MDHEN, CDR2 SYDVKM. V lost 8 bases and J lost 2, with 16 bases in between. The CDR3 bases are TGTGCCAGCCGAGTTAGACAGACTCCCTACGAGCAGTACTTC. It is translated as CASRVRQTPYEQYF.

The chain uses TRBV7-2 and TRBJ2-3; 8 nucleotides agree with TRBD2. V lost 5 bases and J lost 0; bases outside the gene matches: 10. From germline, CDR1 is SGHTA and CDR2 FQGNSA. The CDR3 is 17 residues long. The CDR3 spells CASSRWAGGTSTDTQYF. CDR3 bases: TGTGCCAGCAGCCGTTGGGCGGGGGGCACTAGCACAGATACGCAGTATTTT.

J is TRBJ2-5 and V is TRBV4-3; no definite D call. Between the trimmed V and J ends, which lost 0 bases and 4 bases, there was a span of 18 bases. This CDR3 is built from 17 residues. Germline V gene sequence: CDR1 LGHNA, CDR2 YSLEER. This CDR3 is CASSQDLFQAGRETQYF. Here the CDR3 DNA reads TGCGCCAGCAGCCAAGATCTTTTCCAGGCAGGTAGAGAGACCCAGTACTTC.

The chain joins TRBV5-3 to TRBJ1-2, with a weak D call TRBD1 (5 bases). TRBV5-3 is treated as an ORF (open reading frame) with a function not yet certain. The CDR3 has 15 amino acids. V lost 2 bases, J lost 7 bases, and 18 bases lay in between. The CDR3 is CARSFQQEGCAGYTF. For the CDR3, the DNA is TGTGCCAGAAGCTTTCAACAGGAAGGGTGCGCTGGCTACACCTTC.

This clone was seen many times. The chain couples TRBV9 to TRBJ2-7, with TRBD1 matching over 9 bases. The length of the CDR3 is 18 residues. Germline values: CDR1 SGDLS, CDR2 YYNGEE. V shed 3 bases, J shed 5 bases, and the junction held 18 bases outside the gene matches. The CDR3 nucleotides read TGTGCCAGCAGCGCCGATCCGGGACAGGGATCTAGTCGGGACGAGCAGTACTTC. It codes for CASSADPGQGSSRDEQYF.

The J gene is TRBJ2-3, the V gene TRBV4-1; the D call may be TRBD1 or TRBD2 (6 bases each). CDR1 and CDR2 from the germline V gene are MGHRA and YSYEKL. V dropped 4 bases and J dropped 1 base, with 15 bases sitting between them. This CDR3 has 16 residues. The CDR3 DNA is TGCGCCAGCAGCCCCGTGGGGGGCGGCGGCACAGATACGCAGTATTTT. Encoded protein: CASSPVGGGGTDTQYF.

This clone was observed a few times. The rearrangement joins TRBV7-2 to TRBJ2-1; 7 nucleotides match TRBD2. V shed 5 bases and J 2 bases; nucleotides not matched to a gene: 6. CDR3 size: 15 residues. Germline loops: CDR1 SGHTA, CDR2 FQGNSA. The CDR3 DNA follows: TGTGCCAGCAGCATTGAGCGGGGCGCCTACAATGAGCAGTTCTTC. Residues: CASSIERGAYNEQFF.

This rearrangement joins TRBV4-1 to TRBJ2-7, with 9 bases that match TRBD1. Germline V gene lookup returns CDR1 MGHRA and CDR2 YSYEKL. With 1 base clipped from V and 4 bases from J, the junction kept 5 bases outside the gene matches. The CDR3 is 15 amino acids. CDR3 residues: CASSQAGQGTYEQYF. For the CDR3, the DNA is TGCGCCAGCAGCCAAGCAGGACAGGGGACTTACGAGCAGTACTTC.

The genes are TRBV6-5 and TRBJ1-5; TRBD1 matches at 8 bases. V trimming: 6 bases; J trimming: 7 bases; junction bases outside the gene matches: 5. This CDR3 contains 13 residues. The germline V gene encodes CDR1 MNHEY and CDR2 SVGAGI. The DNA of the CDR3 is TGTGCCAGCAGAAAGACAGGGGCGCAGCCCCAGCATTTT. This encodes CASRKTGAQPQHF.

The chain combines TRBV6-5 with TRBJ2-1; TRBD2 is a possible D gene (5 bases). The CDR3 totals 15 residues. V lost 1 base, J lost 7 bases, and 14 bases lay in between. Germline assignment: CDR1 MNHEY and CDR2 SVGAGI. The CDR3 region has the DNA TGTGCCAGCAGTTACTATTCCGTAACGGGGAATGAGCAGTTCTTC. Encoded protein: CASSYYSVTGNEQFF.

This sequence joins TRBV6-2 or TRBV6-3 and TRBJ2-5, with D unresolved. Trimming took off 2 bases at V and 9 bases at J, with 16 bases between the two ends. Germline CDR1 reads MNHEY; CDR2 reads SVGEGT. The CDR3 is made up of 14 amino acids. The CDR3 spells CASSYVRLSEAQYF. In DNA form, the CDR3 reads TGTGCCAGCAGTTACGTTCGGTTGAGTGAGGCCCAGTACTTC.

The rearrangement joins TRBV25-1 to TRBJ2-4; 14 nucleotides match TRBD2. Trimming took 6 bases from V and 2 from J; bases not matched to a gene: 9. The CDR3 contains 18 residues. Germline CDR1 reads MGHDK; CDR2 reads SYGVNS. The CDR3 sequence is CASSPTSGGAGTKNIQYF. CDR3 bases: TGTGCCAGCAGCCCGACTAGCGGGGGGGCCGGGACCAAAAACATTCAGTACTTC.